This TCR beta chain appears in the sequencing data of a study of shared clonotypes between healthy human individuals. A remark on this clone: Its target is unknown.

The study's findings and limits: Estimated clonotype richness was generally higher in naive than memory subsets.

Germline V gene sequence: CDR1 WNHNN, CDR2 SYGVQD (reference sequence). CDR3 length equals 16 residues. V lost 4 bases to trimming and J lost 6 bases; unmatched junction nucleotides: 10. Samples underwent the assay at deep level. TCRdb keeps only in-frame clones here, not all; method: immunoSEQ multiplex PCR. The table has over 850,000 clones, 70% to 80% seen once; the top ten hold 0.6% to 0.75%. CD4+ cell separation produced CD45RA+ naive and CD45RA-negative memory subsets. Sequencing was carried out using memory CD4+ T cells from PBMCs. The subset was: CD45RA-negative fraction. The chain is built from TRBV10-1 and TRBJ2-1; 9 bases are a match to TRBD2. This TCR came from a man younger than 35 in good health. Some clones in this sample may be carry-over from other donors' samples. CDR3: CASSGSLAGRGNEQFF. The CDR3 DNA reads TGCGCCAGCAGTGGCTCTCTAGCGGGAAGGGGCAATGAGCAGTTCTTC.